These 20 T cell receptor beta chains share one sample of origin, sequenced in a study of preoperative IRX-2 immunotherapy in early breast cancer. Data came from immunoSEQ multiplex PCR; TCRdb stores just in-frame clones and leaves some out. This table holds some 30,000 clones, roughly four fifths found once. Stated treatment: preoperative locoregional IRX-2 cytokine immunotherapy. Specimen: lymph node tissue, collected from a patient treated with IRX-2 immunotherapy. These TCRs come from a human donor with breast cancer.

This sequence joins TRBV5-1 and TRBJ1-5; D is ambiguous. Germline lookup yields CDR1 SGHRS and CDR2 YFSETQ. This CDR3 has 15 amino acids. Trimming pared 0 bases from V and 0 bases from J, leaving 7 bases between. The CDR3 DNA is TGCGCCAGCAGCTTGGGTCCTAATAGCAATCAGCCCCAGCATTTT. Its translation: CASSLGPNSNQPQHF. Variable domain in full (rest from reference TRBV5-1 and TRBJ1-5): KAGVTQTPRYLIKTRGQQVTLSCSPISGHRSVSWYQQTPGQGLQFLFEYFSETQRNKGNFPGRFSGRQFSNSRSEMNVSTLELGDSALYLCASSLGPNSNQPQHFGDGTRLSIL.

The chain combines TRBV14 with TRBJ2-2; D is undetermined. Trimming stripped 3 bases from V and 6 bases from J, with 11 bases between. The CDR3 is 14 amino acids. Per germline, CDR1 SGHDN and CDR2 FVKESK. Here the CDR3 reads CASSHRTNAGELFF. CDR3 DNA sequence: TGTGCCAGCAGCCACAGGACCAACGCCGGGGAGCTGTTTTTT.

The V gene is TRBV29-1, the J gene TRBJ2-7, with TRBD1 identical over 9 bases. The V and J ends lost 6 bases and 0 bases, in that order; junction bases with no gene match: 3. The germline gives CDR1 SQVTM, CDR2 ANQGSEA. This CDR3 spans 13 amino acids. The CDR3 sequence is CSVPGQGSYEQYF. CDR3 nucleotide sequence: TGCAGCGTCCCGGGACAGGGCTCCTACGAGCAGTACTTC.

V gene TRBV9 combines with J gene TRBJ2-3; 11 bases map to TRBD2. The CDR3 extends over 15 amino acids. Germline V gene data show CDR1 as SGDLS and CDR2 as YYNGEE. V trimming: 4 bases; J trimming: 4 bases; junction bases outside the gene matches: 5. CDR3 sequence (DNA): TGTGCCAGCAGCCCTACTAGCGGGAGTGCAGATACGCAGTATTTT. Its protein product is CASSPTSGSADTQYF. The entire variable domain, with the rest obtained from reference TRBV9 and TRBJ2-3, is as follows: DSGVTQTPKHLITATGQRVTLRCSPRSGDLSVYWYQQSLDQGLQFLIQYYNGEERAKGNILERFSAQQFPDLHSELNLSSLELGDSALYFCASSPTSGSADTQYFGPGTRLTVL.

J is TRBJ1-1 and V is TRBV28; D remains unclear. V lost 2 bases to trimming and J lost 3 bases, with 7 bases between them. The CDR3 has 13 amino acids. CDR1 and CDR2 (germline): MDHEN, SYDVKM. The CDR3 spells CASSLGRYTEAFF. CDR3 bases: TGTGCCAGCAGTTTAGGGCGTTACACTGAAGCTTTCTTT.

Here the CDR3 DNA reads TGTGCCAGCAGCCCGACAGGGGAAAGAAACACCATATATTTT. Amino acid sequence: CASSPTGERNTIYF. V usage is TRBV7-5 and J usage is TRBJ1-3; TRBD1 is the table's D call and was not checked against the DNA. TRBV7-5 is reported as a pseudogene. The CDR3 is made up of 14 amino acids.

This clone was counted a single time. This chain connects TRBV30 to TRBJ1-2, with 9 bases identical to TRBD1. Germline-derived CDR1 and CDR2 are GTSNPN and SVGIG (reference sequence). Trimming removed 2 bases from V and 4 bases from J; junction bases left unmatched: 5. The CDR3 consists of 14 residues. CDR3 coding DNA: TGTGCCTGGAGTAAGACAGGGGGTATCTATGGCTACACCTTC. This translates into CAWSKTGGIYGYTF.

The V call is TRBV5-4, the J call TRBJ2-1, with D perhaps matching TRBD1 (5 bases). With 4 bases removed from V and 3 bases from J, the gap between germline ends came to 8 bases. The CDR3 totals 13 residues. Germline assignment: CDR1 SGHNT and CDR2 YYREEE (reference sequence). In DNA, the CDR3 is TGTGCCAGCAGCCCGCAGGGCTACAATGAGCAGTTCTTC. Its protein is CASSPQGYNEQFF.

The chain combines TRBV6-8 with TRBJ1-5, with D tentatively TRBD1 (5 bases). Trimming removed 6 bases from V and 6 bases from J, with 18 bases in between. Germline V gene lookup returns CDR1 MNHGY and CDR2 SAAAGT. The CDR3 length is 15 residues. In nucleotides, the CDR3 is TGTGCCAGCAGCTCGATGGGGGTCTTGGGTCAGCCCCAGCATTTT. Protein: CASSSMGVLGQPQHF.

There are a few counts of this clone. The genes are TRBV15 and TRBJ2-4, with D possibly TRBD1 on 6 matching bases. The ends were cut back, 7 bases at V and 9 bases at J, with 19 bases in the middle. This CDR3 spans 14 amino acids. Germline V CDR1 and CDR2: LNHNV, YYDKDF (reference sequence). The CDR3: CATIQGSYGGIQYF. CDR3 in DNA: TGTGCCACCATACAGGGTAGCTATGGTGGCATTCAGTACTTC. The whole variable domain, remainder taken from reference TRBV15 and TRBJ2-4, is DAMVIQNPRYQVTQFGKPVTLSCSQTLNHNVMYWYQQKSSQAPKLLFHYYDKDFNNEADTPDNFQSRRPNTSFCFLDIRSPGLGDTAMYLCATIQGSYGGIQYFGAGTRLSVL.

The chain couples TRBV18 to TRBJ2-7; D unresolved. Germline V gene data show CDR1 as KGHSH and CDR2 as LQKENI. Trimming left V 3 bases short and J 4 bases short, with 13 bases between. The CDR3 loop spans 14 amino acids. CDR3: CASSPAEGPYEQYF. CDR3 DNA sequence: TGTGCCAGCTCACCGGCAGAAGGCCCTTACGAGCAGTACTTC.

V is TRBV25-1 and J is TRBJ1-1, with no clear D. The CDR3 contains 13 residues. V lost 1 base to trimming and J lost 12 bases, with 15 bases between them. Germline CDR1 MGHDK, CDR2 SYGVNS. This CDR3 is CASSESAGGRSFF. The CDR3 bases are TGTGCCAGCAGTGAATCGGCAGGCGGGAGGTCTTTCTTT.

This rearrangement joins TRBV29-1 to TRBJ2-2; the D gene is possibly TRBD1 (6 bases). There are 13 residues in the CDR3. Trimming cost V 5 bases and J 5 bases, with 12 bases left between them. Germline V gene lookup returns CDR1 SQVTM and CDR2 ANQGSEA. CDR3 amino acids: CSVRGWYTGELFF. As DNA, the CDR3 is TGCAGCGTTAGGGGGTGGTATACCGGGGAGCTGTTTTTT.

The J gene is TRBJ1-5, the V gene TRBV30; D not resolved. This CDR3 is built from 13 residues. Trimming left V 3 bases short and J 4 bases short, with 10 bases between. The germline gives CDR1 GTSNPN, CDR2 SVGIG (reference sequence). For the CDR3, the DNA is TGTGCCTGGAGCGGGGTTCGAAATCAGCCCCAGCATTTT. Amino acids: CAWSGVRNQPQHF.

V usage is TRBV14 and J usage is TRBJ2-3; 7 bases line up with TRBD2. Germline trimming cut 2 bases from V and 6 bases from J; bases unmatched to any gene: 5. CDR3 size: 14 residues. In germline, CDR1 is SGHDN, CDR2 FVKESK. The CDR3 region has the DNA TGTGCCAGCAGCCAATGGGGAGGGGCCGATACGCAGTATTTT. It codes for CASSQWGGADTQYF.

The chain uses TRBV15 and TRBJ2-1; tentative D call: TRBD1 (5 bases). CDR1 LNHNV and CDR2 YYDKDF come from the germline V gene (reference sequence). This CDR3 is built from 14 residues. V gave up 0 bases and J gave up 9 bases, with 12 bases separating them. The CDR3 coding sequence is TGTGCCACCAGCAGAGATGGAAGGGGCCGTGAGCAGTTCTTC. The encoded protein is CATSRDGRGREQFF. The full variable domain, completed using reference TRBV15 and TRBJ2-1, is DAMVIQNPRYQVTQFGKPVTLSCSQTLNHNVMYWYQQKSSQAPKLLFHYYDKDFNNEADTPDNFQSRRPNTSFCFLDIRSPGLGDTAMYLCATSRDGRGREQFFGPGTRLTVL.

The CDR3 loop reads CASTNSGGETQYF. CDR3 DNA: TGTGCCAGCACCAATAGCGGGGGAGAGACCCAGTACTTC. This chain connects TRBV6-8 to TRBJ2-5; 9 bases line up with TRBD2. Germline values: CDR1 MNHGY, CDR2 SAAAGT. The CDR3 length is 13 residues. J lost 4 bases, V lost 7 bases, and 4 bases had no gene match.

The chain carries TRBV30 and TRBJ2-5, with no clear D. The germline V gene encodes CDR1 GTSNPN and CDR2 SVGIG (reference sequence). The V and J ends lost 4 bases and 3 bases respectively, with 6 bases between them. CDR3 length equals 11 residues. For the CDR3, the DNA is TGTGCCTGGACAGGAGAAGAGACCCAGTACTTC. Amino acid sequence: CAWTGEETQYF.

The V and J genes are TRBV7-6 and TRBJ2-2; D not certain. The CDR3 contains 16 residues. Trimming removed 1 base from V and 4 bases from J, with 13 bases in between. The germline V gene encodes CDR1 SGHVS and CDR2 FNYEAQ. The CDR3 DNA reads as TGTGCCAGCAGCTTAGATTCCGAACCCGTCACCGGGGAGCTGTTTTTT. Amino acid sequence: CASSLDSEPVTGELFF.

The chain joins TRBV11-3 to TRBJ2-2; the D gene is possibly TRBD2 (5 bases). This CDR3 has 15 residues. The V and J ends lost 1 base and 4 bases respectively, with 10 bases between them. Germline V gene lookup returns CDR1 SGHNT and CDR2 YENEEA. The CDR3 loop is CASSLGGLPTGELFF. The DNA for the CDR3 is TGTGCCAGCAGCTTAGGAGGGCTTCCCACCGGGGAGCTGTTTTTT.